The present T cell receptor (beta chain) was sequenced within a study of blood T cell repertoires in COVID-19. Generated by immunoSEQ multiplex PCR, the TCRdb table keeps only in-frame clones and is missing some. The top ten clones hold 18% of a sample with about 200,000 clones, more than 70% of them seen once. Looked up from germline, CDR1 is LGHDT and CDR2 is YNNKEL (reference sequence). V shed 4 bases and J shed 0 bases, with 13 bases lying between them. The CDR3 totals 15 residues. Sequencing was carried out using peripheral blood. The clonotype was recovered from a man aged 50 to 60 with COVID-19, enrolled during active disease. The rearrangement uses TRBV3-1 (or the pseudogene TRBV3-2) and TRBJ2-7; D perhaps matches TRBD2 (5 bases). CDR3: CASSRSGASSYEQYF. Written as DNA, the CDR3 is TGTGCCAGCAGCCGAAGCGGAGCCAGCTCCTACGAGCAGTACTTC.